Sequencing of this T cell receptor (beta chain) was carried out in a study of T cell responses to AZD1222 COVID-19 vaccine. Study-wide results and caveats: As reported, nearly half of all spike-specific TCRs target variant regions that are unmutated.

The V segment lost 9 bases and the J segment 0 bases; nucleotides outside the gene matches: 12. The CDR3 spans 17 residues. Germline CDR1 and CDR2: SGHTS and YDEGEE. Of note for this clone: What it recognizes is unknown.

Produced via immunoSEQ multiplex PCR; TCRdb's table is partial and in-frame only. This table has about 42,000 clones, roughly 88% appearing once. The TCR was taken from an adult who received the AZD1222 COVID-19 vaccine. The chain carries TRBV5-8 and TRBJ2-1, with 10 bases identical to TRBD2. Specimen: peripheral blood, collected 28 days after the second AZD1222 dose. CDR3: CATLIAGGPSSYNEQFF. Here the CDR3 DNA reads TGTGCCACTTTGATAGCGGGGGGCCCAAGCTCCTACAATGAGCAGTTCTTC.